These 10 T cell receptor beta chains share one sample of origin, sequenced in a study of blood T cell repertoires in COVID-19. The table came from immunoSEQ multiplex PCR; TCRdb's copy has only in-frame clones and leaves some out. This table holds around 310,000 clones, about nine tenths found once. Sequencing was carried out using PBMCs or T cells enriched from blood (not recorded which). The receptors shown here come from a young woman who had recovered from COVID-19.

The rearrangement links TRBV10-2 to TRBJ2-7, with D hard to call. Germline V gene data show CDR1 as WSHSY and CDR2 as SAAADI. Trimming left V 3 bases short and J 0 bases short, with 6 bases between. CDR3 length equals 13 residues. The CDR3 sequence: CASSETDSYEQYF. The CDR3 region has the DNA TGCGCCAGCAGTGAAACTGACTCCTACGAGCAGTACTTC.

V gene TRBV2 combines with J gene TRBJ1-5; 7 positions match TRBD1. Germline V gives CDR1 SNHLY, CDR2 FYNNEI. With 5 bases clipped from V and 6 bases from J, the junction kept 7 bases outside the gene matches. The CDR3 has 14 residues. The CDR3 region is CASSFDRDFQPQHF. CDR3 DNA: TGTGCCAGCAGTTTCGACAGGGACTTTCAGCCCCAGCATTTT.

V and J are TRBV9 and TRBJ1-2; D is undetermined. Germline CDR1 SGDLS, CDR2 YYNGEE. This CDR3 spans 13 amino acids. The V end lost 4 bases, the J end lost 1 base, and 8 bases lay between the germline ends. The CDR3 nucleotides read TGTGCCAGCAGCCAAGACATTAACTATGGCTACACCTTC. It yields the protein CASSQDINYGYTF. The full variable domain, rest sourced from reference TRBV9 and TRBJ1-2, is DSGVTQTPKHLITATGQRVTLRCSPRSGDLSVYWYQQSLDQGLQFLIQYYNGEERAKGNILERFSAQQFPDLHSELNLSSLELGDSALYFCASSQDINYGYTFGSGTRLTVV.

The rearrangement links TRBV27 to TRBJ2-1; D possibly corresponds to TRBD2 (5 bases). Germline-derived CDR1 and CDR2 are MNHEY and SMNVEV (reference sequence). The CDR3 consists of 13 residues. The germline V and J ends were trimmed by 2 bases and 7 bases, with 9 bases remaining between them. CDR3 amino acids: CASSLERRNEQFF. CDR3 sequence (DNA): TGTGCCAGCAGTTTAGAACGGAGGAATGAGCAGTTCTTC.

This chain links TRBV24-1 with TRBJ1-2; D perhaps matches TRBD1 (6 bases). CDR3 size: 15 residues. Germline values: CDR1 KGHDR, CDR2 SFDVKD. V was cut by 3 bases and J by 4 bases, with 14 bases left in between. CDR3 DNA: TGTGCCACCAGTGATCAACAGGGCCACCTCTATGGCTACACCTTC. Amino acid sequence: CATSDQQGHLYGYTF.

This chain links TRBV7-9 with TRBJ1-2, with TRBD1 matching over 7 bases. Germline V CDR1 and CDR2: SEHNR, FQNEAQ (reference sequence). V lost 8 bases to trimming and J lost 2 bases; unmatched junction nucleotides: 5. This CDR3 is 13 amino acids long. The CDR3 nucleotides are TGTGCCAGCGGGGACAGCGCGAACTATGGCTACACCTTC. It yields the protein CASGDSANYGYTF.

The genes are TRBV7-2 and TRBJ1-1; 7 bases fit TRBD1. This CDR3 spans 15 amino acids. Germline V lookup: CDR1 SGHTA, CDR2 FQGNSA. V shed 5 bases and J 0 bases; nucleotides not matched to a gene: 6. The CDR3 region has the DNA TGTGCCAGCAGCGCACGACAGGGCTTGAACACTGAAGCTTTCTTT. It is translated as CASSARQGLNTEAFF.

The chain recombines TRBV9 with TRBJ2-3; 12 nucleotides match TRBD2. The germline V gene encodes CDR1 SGDLS and CDR2 YYNGEE. V was pared by 0 bases and J by 5 bases, with 10 bases of the junction left unmatched. CDR3 length: 18 residues. The CDR3 DNA follows: TGTGCCAGCAGCGTAGCTACTAGCGGGAGGTTTGTAGGAGATACGCAGTATTTT. This translates into CASSVATSGRFVGDTQYF.

This chain links TRBV27 with TRBJ2-6; no definite D call. Trimming took 5 bases from V and 6 from J, leaving 11 bases between them. This CDR3 is built from 14 residues. In germline, CDR1 is MNHEY, CDR2 SMNVEV (reference sequence). CDR3 coding DNA: TGTGCCAGCAGTCATACCTTAGAGGCCAACGTCCTGACTTTC. Protein product: CASSHTLEANVLTF.

V usage is TRBV24-1 and J usage is TRBJ2-7; 10 positions match TRBD1. V lost 6 bases, J lost 4 bases, and 5 bases stayed unmatched. The CDR3 sequence is 14 residues long. Germline-derived CDR1 and CDR2 are KGHDR and SFDVKD. The CDR3 DNA reads as TGTGCCACCAGTCCCGGGACAGGGGTGTACGAGCAGTACTTC. Translated, it gives CATSPGTGVYEQYF.